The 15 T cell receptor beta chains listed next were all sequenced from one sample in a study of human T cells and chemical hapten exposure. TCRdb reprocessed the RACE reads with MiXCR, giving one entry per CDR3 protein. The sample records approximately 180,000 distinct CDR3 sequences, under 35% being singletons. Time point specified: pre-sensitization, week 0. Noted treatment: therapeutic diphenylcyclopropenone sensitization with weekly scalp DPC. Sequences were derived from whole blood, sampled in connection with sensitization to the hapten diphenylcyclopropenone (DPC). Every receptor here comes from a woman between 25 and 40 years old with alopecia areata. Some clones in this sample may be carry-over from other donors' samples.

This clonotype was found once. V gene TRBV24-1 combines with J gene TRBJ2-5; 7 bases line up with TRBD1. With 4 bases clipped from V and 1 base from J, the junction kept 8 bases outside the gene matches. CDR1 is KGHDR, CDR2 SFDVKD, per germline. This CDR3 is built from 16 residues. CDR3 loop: CATSETGTVIQETQYF. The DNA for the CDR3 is TGTGCCACCAGTGAGACCGGGACAGTGATCCAAGAGACCCAGTACTTC.

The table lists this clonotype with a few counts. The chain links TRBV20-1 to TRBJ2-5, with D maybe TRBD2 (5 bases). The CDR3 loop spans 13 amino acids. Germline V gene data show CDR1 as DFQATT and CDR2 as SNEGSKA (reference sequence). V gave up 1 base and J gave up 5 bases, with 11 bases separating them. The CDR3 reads CSARAASSETQYF. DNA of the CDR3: TGCAGTGCTAGAGCGGCTAGCAGCGAGACCCAGTACTTC.

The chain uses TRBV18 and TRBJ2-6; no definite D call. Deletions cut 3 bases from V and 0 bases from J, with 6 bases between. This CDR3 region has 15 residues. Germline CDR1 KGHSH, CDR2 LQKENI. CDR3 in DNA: TGTGCCAGCTCACCGGCTATCTCTGGGGCCAACGTCCTGACTTTC. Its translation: CASSPAISGANVLTF.

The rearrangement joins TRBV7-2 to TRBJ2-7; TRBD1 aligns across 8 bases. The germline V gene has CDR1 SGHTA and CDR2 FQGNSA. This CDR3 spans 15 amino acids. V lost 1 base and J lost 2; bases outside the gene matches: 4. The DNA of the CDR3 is TGTGCCAGCAGCTTAGGGGACAGGAGAACCTACGAGCAGTACTTC. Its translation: CASSLGDRRTYEQYF.

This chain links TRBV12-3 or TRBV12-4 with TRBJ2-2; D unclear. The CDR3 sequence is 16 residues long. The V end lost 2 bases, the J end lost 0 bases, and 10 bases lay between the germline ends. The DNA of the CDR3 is TGTGCCAGCAGTTTATGGGCCGGGTCGAACACCGGGGAGCTGTTTTTT. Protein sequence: CASSLWAGSNTGELFF.

The CDR3, as DNA: TGTGCCAGCCTACAGGGGGGGGGAGCTTTCTTT. This gives the protein CASLQGGGAFF. The chain recombines TRBV28 with TRBJ1-1; the match to TRBD1 covers 8 bases. J lost 10 bases, V lost 8 bases, and 6 bases had no gene match. Germline loops: CDR1 MDHEN, CDR2 SYDVKM. This CDR3 contains 11 residues.

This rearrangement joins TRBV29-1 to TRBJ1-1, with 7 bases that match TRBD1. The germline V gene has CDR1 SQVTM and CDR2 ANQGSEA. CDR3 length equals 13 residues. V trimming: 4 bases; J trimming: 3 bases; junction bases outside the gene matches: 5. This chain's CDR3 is CSVGRGRYTEAFF. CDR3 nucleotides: TGCAGCGTTGGGAGGGGGCGGTACACTGAAGCTTTCTTT. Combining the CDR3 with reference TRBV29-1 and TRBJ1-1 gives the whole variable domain SAVISQKPSRDICQRGTSLTIQCQVDSQVTMMFWYRQQPGQSLTLIATANQGSEATYESGFVIDKFPISRPNLTFSTLTVSNMSPEDSSIYLCSVGRGRYTEAFFGQGTRLTVV.

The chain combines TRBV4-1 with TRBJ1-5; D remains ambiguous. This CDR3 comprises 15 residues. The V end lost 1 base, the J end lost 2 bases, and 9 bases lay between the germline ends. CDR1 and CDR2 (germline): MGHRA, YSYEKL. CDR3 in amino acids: CASSQVQQGNQPQHF. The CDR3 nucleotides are TGCGCCAGCAGCCAAGTACAGCAGGGCAATCAGCCCCAGCATTTT.

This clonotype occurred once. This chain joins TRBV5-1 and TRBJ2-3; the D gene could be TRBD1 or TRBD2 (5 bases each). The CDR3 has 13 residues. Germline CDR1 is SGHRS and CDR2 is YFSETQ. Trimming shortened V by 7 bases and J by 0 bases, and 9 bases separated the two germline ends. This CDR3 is CASGWGSTDTQYF. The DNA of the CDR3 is TGCGCCAGCGGGTGGGGGAGCACAGATACGCAGTATTTT.

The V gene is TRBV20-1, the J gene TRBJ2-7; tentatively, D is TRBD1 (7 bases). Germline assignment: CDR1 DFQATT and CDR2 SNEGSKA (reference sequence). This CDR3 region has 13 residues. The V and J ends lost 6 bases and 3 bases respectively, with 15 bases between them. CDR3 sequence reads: CSARDRPFYEQYF. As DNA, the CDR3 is TGCAGTGCGCGGGACAGACCGTTCTACGAGCAGTACTTC.

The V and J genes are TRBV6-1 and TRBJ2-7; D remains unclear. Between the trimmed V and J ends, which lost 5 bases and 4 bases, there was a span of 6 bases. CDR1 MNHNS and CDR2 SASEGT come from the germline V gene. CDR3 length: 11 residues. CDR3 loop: CASSHVYEQYF. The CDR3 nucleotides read TGTGCCAGCAGTCATGTTTACGAGCAGTACTTC.

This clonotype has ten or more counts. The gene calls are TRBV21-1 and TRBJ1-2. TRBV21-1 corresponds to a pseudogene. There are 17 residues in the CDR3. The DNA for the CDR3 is TGTGCCAGCAGCACCATTTGTGTTGAGGGTGCAAACTATGGCTACACCTTC. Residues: CASSTICVEGANYGYTF.

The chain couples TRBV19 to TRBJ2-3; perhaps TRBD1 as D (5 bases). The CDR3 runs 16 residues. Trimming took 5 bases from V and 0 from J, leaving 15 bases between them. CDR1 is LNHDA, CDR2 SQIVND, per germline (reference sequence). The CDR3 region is CASSLGDRPSTDTQYF. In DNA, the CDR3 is TGTGCCAGTAGTCTCGGTGACAGACCTAGCACAGATACGCAGTATTTT.

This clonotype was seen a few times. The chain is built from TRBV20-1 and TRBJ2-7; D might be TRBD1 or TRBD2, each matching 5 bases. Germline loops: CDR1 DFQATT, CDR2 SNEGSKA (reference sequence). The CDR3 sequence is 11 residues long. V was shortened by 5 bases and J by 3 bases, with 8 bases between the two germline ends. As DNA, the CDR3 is TGCAGTGCTGGGGACGGCTACGAGCAGTACTTC. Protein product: CSAGDGYEQYF.

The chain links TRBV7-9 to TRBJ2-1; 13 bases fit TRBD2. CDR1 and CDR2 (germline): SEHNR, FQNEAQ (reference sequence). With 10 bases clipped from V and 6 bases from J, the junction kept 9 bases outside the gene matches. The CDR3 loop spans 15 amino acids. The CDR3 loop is CAIPPGLAGSNEQFF. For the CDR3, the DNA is TGTGCCATCCCTCCGGGACTAGCGGGGTCCAATGAGCAGTTCTTC.